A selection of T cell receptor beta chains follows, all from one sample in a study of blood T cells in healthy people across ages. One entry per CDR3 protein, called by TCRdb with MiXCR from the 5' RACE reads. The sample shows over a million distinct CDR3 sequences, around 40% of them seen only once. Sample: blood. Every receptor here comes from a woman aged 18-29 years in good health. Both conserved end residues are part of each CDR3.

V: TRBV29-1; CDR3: CSVEGQVGIQYF
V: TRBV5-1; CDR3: CASSSADRGFNEQFF
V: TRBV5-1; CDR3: CASSPTELETQYF
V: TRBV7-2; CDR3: CASSLAGLAGGKDNKQFF
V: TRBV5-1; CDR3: CASSLGQTISGRSNYGYTF
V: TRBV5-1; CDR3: CASSLDGTASSYEQYF
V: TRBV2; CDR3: CASGVSYNSPLHF
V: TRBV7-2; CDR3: CASSFPGHRAYNEQFF
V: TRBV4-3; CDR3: CASSQVRHSSYEQYF
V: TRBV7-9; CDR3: CASSLVGTGDEAFF
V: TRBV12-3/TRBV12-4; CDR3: CASSPSAGVTEAFF
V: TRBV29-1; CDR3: CSVGARAAYGYTF
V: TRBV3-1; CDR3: CASSQGGGRGSYEQYF
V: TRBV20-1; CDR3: CSATYRGGNQPQHF
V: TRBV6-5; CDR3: CASSSNRGGNYGYTF
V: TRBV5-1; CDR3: CASTLGQAKDTQYF
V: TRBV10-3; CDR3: CAIRPGLAGNEQFF
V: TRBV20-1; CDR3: CSATSGYCNEQYF
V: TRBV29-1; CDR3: CSGFQGAGGYTF